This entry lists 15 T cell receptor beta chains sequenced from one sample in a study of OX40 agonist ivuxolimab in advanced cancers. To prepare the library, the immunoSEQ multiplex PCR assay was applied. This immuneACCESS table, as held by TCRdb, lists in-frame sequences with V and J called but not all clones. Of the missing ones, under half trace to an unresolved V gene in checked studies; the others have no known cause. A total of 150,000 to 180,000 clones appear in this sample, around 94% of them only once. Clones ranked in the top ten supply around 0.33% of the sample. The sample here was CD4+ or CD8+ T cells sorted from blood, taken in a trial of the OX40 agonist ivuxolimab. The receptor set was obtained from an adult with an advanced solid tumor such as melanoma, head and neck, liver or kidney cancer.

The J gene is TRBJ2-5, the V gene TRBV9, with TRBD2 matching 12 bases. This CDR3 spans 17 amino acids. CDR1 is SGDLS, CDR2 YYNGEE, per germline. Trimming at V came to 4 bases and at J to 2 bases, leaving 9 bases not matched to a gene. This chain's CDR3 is CASSPWTSGDGQETQYF. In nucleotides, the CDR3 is TGTGCCAGCAGCCCATGGACTAGCGGGGACGGGCAAGAGACCCAGTACTTC. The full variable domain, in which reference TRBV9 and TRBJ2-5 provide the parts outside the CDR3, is DSGVTQTPKHLITATGQRVTLRCSPRSGDLSVYWYQQSLDQGLQFLIQYYNGEERAKGNILERFSAQQFPDLHSELNLSSLELGDSALYFCASSPWTSGDGQETQYFGPGTRLLVL.

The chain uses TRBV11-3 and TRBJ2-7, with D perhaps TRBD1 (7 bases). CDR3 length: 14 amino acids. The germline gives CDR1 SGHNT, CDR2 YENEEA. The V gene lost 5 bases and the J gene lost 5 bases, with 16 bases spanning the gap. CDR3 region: CASSKSDREDEQYF. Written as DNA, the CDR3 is TGTGCCAGCAGCAAGTCCGACAGGGAGGACGAGCAGTACTTC.

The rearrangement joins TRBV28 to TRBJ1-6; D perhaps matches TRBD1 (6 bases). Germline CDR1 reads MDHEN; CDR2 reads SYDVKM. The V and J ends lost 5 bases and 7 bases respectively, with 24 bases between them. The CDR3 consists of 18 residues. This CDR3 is CASSPGDWGASPNSPLHF. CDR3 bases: TGTGCCAGCAGTCCAGGGGACTGGGGGGCGTCTCCCAATTCACCCCTCCACTTT.

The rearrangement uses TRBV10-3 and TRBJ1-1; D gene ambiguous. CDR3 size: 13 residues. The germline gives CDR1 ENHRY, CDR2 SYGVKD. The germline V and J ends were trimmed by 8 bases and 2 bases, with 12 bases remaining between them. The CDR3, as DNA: TGTGCCATCGCCGCTAGCAGTAACACTGAAGCTTTCTTT. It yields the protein CAIAASSNTEAFF.

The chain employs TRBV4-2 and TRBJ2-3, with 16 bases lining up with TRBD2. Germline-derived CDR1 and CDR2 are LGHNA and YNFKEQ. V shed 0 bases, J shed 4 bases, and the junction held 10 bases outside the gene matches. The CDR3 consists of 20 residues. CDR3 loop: CASSQEGTSGRADVADTQYF. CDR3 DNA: TGTGCCAGCAGCCAAGAGGGGACTAGCGGGAGGGCCGATGTAGCAGATACGCAGTATTTT.

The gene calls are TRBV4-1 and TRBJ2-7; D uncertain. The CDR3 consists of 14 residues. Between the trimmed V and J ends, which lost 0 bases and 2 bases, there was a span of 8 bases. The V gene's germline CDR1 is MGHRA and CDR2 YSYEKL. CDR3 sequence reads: CASSQDSGTYEQYF. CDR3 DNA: TGCGCCAGCAGCCAAGATTCCGGAACCTACGAGCAGTACTTC.

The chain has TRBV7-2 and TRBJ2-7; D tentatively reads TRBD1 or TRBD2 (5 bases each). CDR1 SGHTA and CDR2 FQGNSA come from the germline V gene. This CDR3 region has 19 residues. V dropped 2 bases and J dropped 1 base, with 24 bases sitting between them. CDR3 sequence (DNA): TGTGCCAGCAGCTTAAGTCGCGTGTCGGGGCGGCTGATTTCCTACGAGCAGTACTTC. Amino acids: CASSLSRVSGRLISYEQYF.

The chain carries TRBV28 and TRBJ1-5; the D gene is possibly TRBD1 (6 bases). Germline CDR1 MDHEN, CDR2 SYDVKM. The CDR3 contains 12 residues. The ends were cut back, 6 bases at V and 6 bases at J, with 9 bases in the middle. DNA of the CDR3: TGTGCCAGCAGCCTAGGGGGTCAGCCCCAGCATTTT. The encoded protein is CASSLGGQPQHF.

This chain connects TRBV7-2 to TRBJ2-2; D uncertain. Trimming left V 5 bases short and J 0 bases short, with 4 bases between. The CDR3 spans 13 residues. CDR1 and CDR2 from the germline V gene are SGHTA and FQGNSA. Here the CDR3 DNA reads TGTGCCAGCAGCCACGCGAACACCGGGGAGCTGTTTTTT. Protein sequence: CASSHANTGELFF.

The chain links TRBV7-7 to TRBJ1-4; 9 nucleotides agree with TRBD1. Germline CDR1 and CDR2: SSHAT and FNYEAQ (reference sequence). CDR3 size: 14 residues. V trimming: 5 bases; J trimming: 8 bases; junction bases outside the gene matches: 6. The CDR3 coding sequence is TGTGCCAGCAGCACGGGACAGGGTGGCGAAAAACTGTTTTTT. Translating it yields CASSTGQGGEKLFF. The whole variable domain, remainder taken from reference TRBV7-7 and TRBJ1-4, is GAGVSQSPRYKVTKRGQDVTLRCDPISSHATLYWYQQALGQGPEFLTYFNYEAQPDKSGLPSDRFSAERPEGSISTLTIQRTEQRDSAMYRCASSTGQGGEKLFFGSGTQLSVL.

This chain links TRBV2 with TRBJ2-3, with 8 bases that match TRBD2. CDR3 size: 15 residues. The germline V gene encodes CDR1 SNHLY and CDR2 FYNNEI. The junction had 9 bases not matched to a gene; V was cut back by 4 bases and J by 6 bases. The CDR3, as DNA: TGTGCCAGCAGTGGATTAGCGGGGCCCCTGGATACGCAGTATTTT. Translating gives CASSGLAGPLDTQYF.

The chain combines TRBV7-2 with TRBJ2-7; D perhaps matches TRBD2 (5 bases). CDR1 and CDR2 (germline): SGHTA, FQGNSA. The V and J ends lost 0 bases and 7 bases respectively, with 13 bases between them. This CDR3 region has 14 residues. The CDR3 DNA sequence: TGTGCCAGCAGCTTAGCGATGTTACCGGGGGAGCAGTACTTC. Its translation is CASSLAMLPGEQYF. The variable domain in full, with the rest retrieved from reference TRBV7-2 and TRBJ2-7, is GAGVSQSPSNKVTEKGKDVELRCDPISGHTALYWYRQSLGQGLEFLIYFQGNSAPDKSGLPSDRFSAERTGGSVSTLTIQRTQQEDSAVYLCASSLAMLPGEQYFGPGTRLTVT.

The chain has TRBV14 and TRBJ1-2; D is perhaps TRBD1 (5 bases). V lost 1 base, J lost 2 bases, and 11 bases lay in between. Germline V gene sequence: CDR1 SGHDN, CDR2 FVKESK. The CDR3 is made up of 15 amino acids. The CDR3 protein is CASSQGFQGNYGYTF. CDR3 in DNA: TGTGCCAGCAGCCAAGGGTTTCAGGGAAACTATGGCTACACCTTC.

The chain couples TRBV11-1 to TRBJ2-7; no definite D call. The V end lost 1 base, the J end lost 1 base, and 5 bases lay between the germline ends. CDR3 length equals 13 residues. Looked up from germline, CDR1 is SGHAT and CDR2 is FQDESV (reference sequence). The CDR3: CASSLGSSYEQYF. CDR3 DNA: TGTGCCAGCAGCTTAGGGTCTTCCTACGAGCAGTACTTC.

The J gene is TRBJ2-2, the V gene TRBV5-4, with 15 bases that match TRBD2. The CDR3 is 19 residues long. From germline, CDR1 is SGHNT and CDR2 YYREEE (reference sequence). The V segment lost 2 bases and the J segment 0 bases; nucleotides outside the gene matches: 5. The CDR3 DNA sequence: TGTGCCAGCAGCTTAACCGGGACTAGCGGGGGGTCGAACACCGGGGAGCTGTTTTTT. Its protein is CASSLTGTSGGSNTGELFF.